This T cell receptor (beta chain) was identified in a study of blood T cell repertoires in COVID-19. Overall study context: Some COVID-19 samples were acute and others convalescent; all came from the United States, Italy and Spain.

In the original analysis: By means of reference gene primer amplification, nucleated cell counts were estimated. Sequenced by immunoSEQ multiplex PCR; TCRdb stores in-frame clones only, minus some. That table furnishes V, J and clone size, whereas the DNA furnished D and trimming. The table has 160,000 or so clones, about 80% seen once; the top ten hold roughly 19%. This CDR3 spans 16 amino acids. J was trimmed by 2 bases and V by 7 bases; bases with no gene match: 14. In germline, CDR1 is SGHTA, CDR2 FQGTGA. This receptor was obtained from a woman older than 75 with acute or convalescent COVID-19. Input material: peripheral blood. V is TRBV7-3 and J is TRBJ2-7, with 7 bases identical to TRBD1. CDR3 nucleotide sequence: TGTGCCAGCACCGCCTTGGTTGGGCAGGGGGCCTACGAGCAGTACTTC. This codes for CASTALVGQGAYEQYF.